Shown below are 15 T cell receptor beta chains from a single sample sequenced in a study of shared clonotypes between healthy human individuals. Some clones are missing from TCRdb's copy, which holds only in-frame ones; the method was immunoSEQ multiplex PCR. The sample carries a few million clones, nearly 97% recorded once. Sequencing was carried out using naive CD4+ T cells sorted from blood. Regarding subset: CD45RA+ positively selected. All receptors come from a man younger than 35 in good health.

Worth noting for this clone: Additional DNA sequences in this sample encode the identical CDR3. V usage is TRBV10-3 and J usage is TRBJ2-5; TRBD2 aligns across 8 bases. The germline V gene encodes CDR1 ENHRY and CDR2 SYGVKD. The CDR3 extends over 12 amino acids. With 6 bases clipped from V and 3 bases from J, the junction kept 0 bases outside the gene matches. The CDR3 DNA reads as TGTGCCATCAGCGGGGGGGAAGAGACCCAGTACTTC. This gives the protein CAISGGEETQYF.

J is TRBJ1-6 and V is TRBV5-1, with no clear D. CDR3 length: 14 amino acids. Germline CDR1 and CDR2: SGHRS and YFSETQ. Trimming removed 4 bases at V and 4 bases at J, with 9 bases between. The CDR3 coding sequence is TGCGCCAGCAGCCGGACGGGATATAATTCACCCCTCCACTTT. As protein: CASSRTGYNSPLHF. The complete variable domain, with remaining parts taken from reference TRBV5-1 and TRBJ1-6, reads KAGVTQTPRYLIKTRGQQVTLSCSPISGHRSVSWYQQTPGQGLQFLFEYFSETQRNKGNFPGRFSGRQFSNSRSEMNVSTLELGDSALYLCASSRTGYNSPLHFGNGTRLTVT.

The chain carries TRBV7-2 and TRBJ1-5; possibly TRBD1 for D (5 bases). CDR3 size: 13 residues. CDR1 is SGHTA and CDR2 is FQGNSA in the germline V gene. V was trimmed by 3 bases and J by 7 bases, leaving 10 bases between them. The DNA for the CDR3 is TGTGCCAGCAGCTTGTGGGGGGACCAGCCCCAGCATTTT. Residues: CASSLWGDQPQHF. The full variable domain, its missing parts supplied by reference TRBV7-2 and TRBJ1-5, is GAGVSQSPSNKVTEKGKDVELRCDPISGHTALYWYRQSLGQGLEFLIYFQGNSAPDKSGLPSDRFSAERTGGSVSTLTIQRTQQEDSAVYLCASSLWGDQPQHFGDGTRLSIL.

With regard to this clone: One junction end does not reproduce the germline sequence, and a read error may be involved. The CDR3 is CASSLGLAGPEF. The DNA for the CDR3 is TGTGCCAGCAGCTTAGGGCTAGCGGGGCCGGAATTC. V is TRBV7-2 and J is TRBJ2-7; the match to TRBD2 covers 9 bases. Germline lookup yields CDR1 SGHTA and CDR2 FQGNSA. The CDR3 has 12 residues.

CDR3 coding DNA: TGTGCCAGCAGTTACGGAGGGATGAGCTCCTACGAGCAGTACTTC. Encoded protein: CASSYGGMSSYEQYF. The gene calls are TRBV6-5 and TRBJ2-7; weak D call: TRBD2 (6 bases). This CDR3 is built from 15 residues. V was clipped by 2 bases and J by 0 bases, with 11 bases between them. CDR1 and CDR2 (germline): MNHEY, SVGAGI.

Note on this clone: Within the sample, other DNA sequences also encode this same CDR3. The rearrangement links TRBV6-5 to TRBJ2-7; TRBD1 matches 7 bases. V lost 6 bases to trimming and J lost 2 bases; unmatched junction nucleotides: 10. The CDR3 runs to 15 residues. Germline V lookup: CDR1 MNHEY, CDR2 SVGAGI. The CDR3 sequence: CASSLHRGPPYEQYF. The CDR3 DNA reads as TGTGCCAGCAGCTTACACAGGGGTCCCCCCTACGAGCAGTACTTC.

This clone is a singleton in its sample. This same CDR3 is encoded by further DNA sequences in the sample. The rearrangement links TRBV5-4 to TRBJ2-5; D might be TRBD1 (6 bases). The germline V gene has CDR1 SGHNT and CDR2 YYREEE (reference sequence). The CDR3 totals 14 residues. Trimming pared 4 bases from V and 1 base from J, leaving 11 bases between. In DNA, the CDR3 is TGTGCCAGCAGCCTAAAGGACAGCCAAGAGACCCAGTACTTC. It translates to CASSLKDSQETQYF.

This chain connects TRBV6-5 to TRBJ2-1; 7 bases align to TRBD2. The CDR3 has 16 amino acids. Germline values: CDR1 MNHEY, CDR2 SVGAGI. V gave up 1 base and J gave up 0 bases; unmatched junction bases: 3. CDR3 residues: CASSYLSSGSYNEQFF. Written as DNA, the CDR3 is TGTGCCAGCAGTTACTTATCTAGCGGCTCCTACAATGAGCAGTTCTTC.

This clone was found a few times. V gene TRBV25-1 combines with J gene TRBJ1-5; tentatively, D is TRBD1 (6 bases). This CDR3 has 14 amino acids. Trimming removed 4 bases from V and 4 bases from J, with 11 bases in between. CDR1 MGHDK and CDR2 SYGVNS come from the germline V gene. Here the CDR3 reads CASSVGGGNQPQHF. The CDR3, as DNA: TGTGCCAGCAGTGTGGGAGGGGGTAATCAGCCCCAGCATTTT.

This chain uses TRBV5-1 with TRBJ2-7; 8 bases fit TRBD2. This CDR3 spans 18 amino acids. J was trimmed by 5 bases and V by 0 bases; bases with no gene match: 16. Germline CDR1 reads SGHRS; CDR2 reads YFSETQ. CDR3 bases: TGCGCCAGCAGCTTGGATCCGGCGGGCAGCGGGAGAATCGACGAGCAGTACTTC. As protein: CASSLDPAGSGRIDEQYF.

The chain recombines TRBV5-4 with TRBJ2-3; the D gene is possibly TRBD2 (5 bases). Per the germline V gene, CDR1 is SGHNT and CDR2 is YYREEE (reference sequence). CDR3 length: 18 amino acids. V was trimmed by 0 bases and J by 0 bases, leaving 17 bases between them. The CDR3 DNA is TGTGCCAGCAGCTTGGAGGGTAGCGCGTCAACTAGCACAGATACGCAGTATTTT. Translation: CASSLEGSASTSTDTQYF.

J is TRBJ2-3 and V is TRBV9; D remains ambiguous. The CDR3 length is 12 residues. Germline V gene data show CDR1 as SGDLS and CDR2 as YYNGEE. Trimming shortened V by 2 bases and J by 8 bases, and 9 bases separated the two germline ends. CDR3 sequence reads: CASSVLSGTQYF. The CDR3 bases are TGTGCCAGCAGCGTCTTATCGGGTACGCAGTATTTT.

The V and J genes are TRBV12-5 and TRBJ1-5, with D possibly being TRBD1 (6 bases). The CDR3 consists of 13 residues. Germline lookup yields CDR1 LGHNT and CDR2 FRNRAP. With 6 bases removed from V and 8 bases from J, the gap between germline ends came to 14 bases. The CDR3 DNA reads as TGTGCTAGTGGAAAAACAGGGTCGAAGCCCCAGCATTTT. Protein sequence: CASGKTGSKPQHF.

The DNA for the CDR3 is TGCGCCAGCAGCCAAGATTTTGGGCGCCTCCAAGAGACCCAGTACTTC. Translated: CASSQDFGRLQETQYF. V usage is TRBV4-1 and J usage is TRBJ2-5; unclear D gene. The CDR3 sequence is 16 residues long. Between the trimmed V and J ends, which lost 0 bases and 1 base, there was a span of 12 bases. The germline gives CDR1 MGHRA, CDR2 YSYEKL.

V is TRBV5-1 and J is TRBJ2-4; 7 bases are shared with TRBD1. Germline lookup yields CDR1 SGHRS and CDR2 YFSETQ. J was trimmed by 8 bases and V by 4 bases; bases with no gene match: 12. The CDR3 loop spans 15 amino acids. This chain's CDR3 is CASSAGDSSGDIQYF. The CDR3 region has the DNA TGCGCCAGCAGCGCAGGGGACAGTTCGGGCGACATTCAGTACTTC.